This entry features one T cell receptor (beta chain) sequence. TCR beta CDR3 amplification used RNA transcripts. HTBI-primed first-round RT-PCR preceded second-round multiplex PCR. TCRdb processed the multiplex PCR reads anew with MiXCR; each CDR3 protein has one entry. The sample contains roughly 220,000 distinct CDR3 sequences, approximately 42% of which appear only once. The data were obtained in a study of Graves' ophthalmopathy and Graves' hyperthyroidism. Overall study: Investigators collected peripheral blood at initial diagnosis, before any treatment was given.

Germline V gene lookup returns CDR1 SGDLS and CDR2 YYNGEE. The V end was cut by 4 bases, the J end by 5 bases, with 12 bases between. The CDR3 is 14 amino acids. For donors with ophthalmopathy, the disease showed moderate-to-severe activity, reached CAS ≥3 and NOSPECS ≥4, and had lasted under 3 months. Diagnosis was based on clinical symptoms, serum thyroxine, TRAb, thyroid ultrasound and orbital computed tomography. The PBMC fraction was derived from about 10 ml of fresh peripheral blood. The receptor comes from an adult man with Graves' ophthalmopathy. The material sequenced was peripheral blood. V gene TRBV9 combines with J gene TRBJ2-2; maybe TRBD1 (5 bases). CDR3 DNA: TGTGCCAGCAGCTCGAGACAGTCGACCGGGGAGCTGTTTTTT. This translates into CASSSRQSTGELFF.